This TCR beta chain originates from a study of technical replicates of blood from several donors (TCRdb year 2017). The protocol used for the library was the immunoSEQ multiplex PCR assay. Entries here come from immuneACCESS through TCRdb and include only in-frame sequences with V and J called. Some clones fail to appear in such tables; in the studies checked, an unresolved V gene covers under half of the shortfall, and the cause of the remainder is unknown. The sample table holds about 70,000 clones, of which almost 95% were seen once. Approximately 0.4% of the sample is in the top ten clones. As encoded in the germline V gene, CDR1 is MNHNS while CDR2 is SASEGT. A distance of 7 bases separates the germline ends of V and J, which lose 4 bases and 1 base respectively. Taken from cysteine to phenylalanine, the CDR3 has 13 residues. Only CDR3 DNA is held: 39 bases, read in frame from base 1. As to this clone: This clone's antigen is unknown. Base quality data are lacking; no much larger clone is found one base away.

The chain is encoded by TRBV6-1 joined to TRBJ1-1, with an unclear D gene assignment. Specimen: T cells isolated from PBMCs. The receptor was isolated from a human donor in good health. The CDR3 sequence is CASSVPGNTEAFF. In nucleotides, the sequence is TGTGCCAGCAGTGTTCCCGGGAACACTGAAGCTTTCTTT.